Listed here is a single T cell receptor (beta chain). The record originates from a study of cytomegalovirus exposure and HLA in healthy donors. Though probably carrying unrecorded immune exposures, donors were nominally healthy at sampling. The CDR3 is 18 amino acids. In germline, CDR1 is MRHNA, CDR2 SNTAGT. The ends lost 4 bases at V and 2 bases at J; junction bases unmatched: 9. The primer mix had 60 Vbeta and 13 Jbeta primers. Clones were read by immunoSEQ multiplex PCR, and TCRdb kept only the in-frame ones, dropping some. The sample consists of hundreds of thousands of clones, roughly 85% of them appearing once.

The clonotype comes from a girl aged 2 to 9 in good health and CMV-seronegative. V is TRBV6-4 and J is TRBJ2-5; 14 bases map to TRBD2. Sequencing was carried out using PBMCs. The CDR3 region has the DNA TGTGCCAGCAGTGCCCCGGGACTAGCGGGAGATTCGCAAGAGACCCAGTACTTC. Translated: CASSAPGLAGDSQETQYF.